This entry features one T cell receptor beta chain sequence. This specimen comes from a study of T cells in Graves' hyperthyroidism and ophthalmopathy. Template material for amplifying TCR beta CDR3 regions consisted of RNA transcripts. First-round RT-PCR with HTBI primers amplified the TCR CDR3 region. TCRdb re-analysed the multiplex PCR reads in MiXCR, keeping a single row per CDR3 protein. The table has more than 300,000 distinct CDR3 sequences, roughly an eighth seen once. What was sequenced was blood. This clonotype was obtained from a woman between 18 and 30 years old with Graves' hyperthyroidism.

CDR3 sequence reads: CSVGMGHDEKLFF. In DNA form, the CDR3 reads TGCAGCGTTGGGATGGGACACGATGAAAAACTGTTTTTT. The chain recombines TRBV29-1 with TRBJ1-4, with D possibly being TRBD1 (6 bases). Trimming stripped 4 bases from V and 6 bases from J, with 12 bases between. CDR3 length: 13 residues. CDR1 SQVTM and CDR2 ANQGSEA come from the germline V gene.